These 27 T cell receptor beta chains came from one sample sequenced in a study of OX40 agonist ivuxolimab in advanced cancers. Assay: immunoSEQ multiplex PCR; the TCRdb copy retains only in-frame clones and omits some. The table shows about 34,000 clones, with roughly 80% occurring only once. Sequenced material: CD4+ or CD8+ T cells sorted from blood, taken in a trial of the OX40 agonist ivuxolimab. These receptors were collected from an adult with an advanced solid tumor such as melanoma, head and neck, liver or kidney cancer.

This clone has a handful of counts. For the CDR3, the DNA is TGTGCCAGCAGCGGGGGGGTGCCAGGTGGCTACACCTTC. Protein: CASSGGVPGGYTF. The genes are TRBV6-5 and TRBJ1-2, with D possibly being TRBD1 (5 bases). From germline, CDR1 is MNHEY and CDR2 SVGAGI. Between the trimmed V and J ends, which lost 6 bases and 7 bases, there was a span of 15 bases. There are 13 residues in the CDR3.

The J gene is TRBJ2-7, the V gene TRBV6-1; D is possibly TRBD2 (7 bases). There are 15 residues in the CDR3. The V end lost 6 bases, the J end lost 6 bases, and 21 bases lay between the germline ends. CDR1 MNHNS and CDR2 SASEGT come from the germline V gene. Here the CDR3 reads CASSSAGGGASEQYF. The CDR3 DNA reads TGTGCCAGCAGCTCAGCAGGAGGGGGGGCCTCCGAGCAGTACTTC.

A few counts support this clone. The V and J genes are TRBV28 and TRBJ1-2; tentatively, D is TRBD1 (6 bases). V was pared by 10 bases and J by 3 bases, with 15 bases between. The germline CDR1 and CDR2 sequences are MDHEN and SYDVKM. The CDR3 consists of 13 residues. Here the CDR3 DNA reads TGTGCCACCGGGGAAAGGACAGACTATGGCTACACCTTC. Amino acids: CATGERTDYGYTF.

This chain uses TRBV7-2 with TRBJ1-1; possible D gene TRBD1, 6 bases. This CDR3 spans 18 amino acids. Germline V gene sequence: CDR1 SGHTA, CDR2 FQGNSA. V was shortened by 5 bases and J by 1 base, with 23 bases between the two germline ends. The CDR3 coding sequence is TGTGCCAGCAGCCACCCGAGGGGGACGTGGATTTCGAACACTGAAGCTTTCTTT. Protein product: CASSHPRGTWISNTEAFF.

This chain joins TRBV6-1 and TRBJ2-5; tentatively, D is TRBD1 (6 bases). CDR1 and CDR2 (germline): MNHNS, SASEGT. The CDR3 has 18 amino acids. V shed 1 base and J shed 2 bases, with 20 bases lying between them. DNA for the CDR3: TGTGCCAGCAGTGAAGTAAATTGGGGGCAGGGGAGACAAGAGACCCAGTACTTC. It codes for CASSEVNWGQGRQETQYF.

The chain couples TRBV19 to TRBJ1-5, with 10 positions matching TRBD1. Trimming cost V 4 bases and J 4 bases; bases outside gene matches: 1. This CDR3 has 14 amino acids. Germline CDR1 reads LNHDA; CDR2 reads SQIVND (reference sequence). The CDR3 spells CASSTGQGNQPQHF. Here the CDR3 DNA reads TGTGCCAGTAGTACGGGACAGGGGAATCAGCCCCAGCATTTT.

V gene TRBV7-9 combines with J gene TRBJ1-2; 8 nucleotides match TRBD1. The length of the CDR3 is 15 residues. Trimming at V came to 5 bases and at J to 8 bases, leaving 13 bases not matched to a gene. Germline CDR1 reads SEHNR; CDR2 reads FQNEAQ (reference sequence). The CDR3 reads CASSPRTGSLEGYTF. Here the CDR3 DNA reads TGTGCCAGCAGCCCACGGACAGGGAGTTTAGAAGGCTACACCTTC.

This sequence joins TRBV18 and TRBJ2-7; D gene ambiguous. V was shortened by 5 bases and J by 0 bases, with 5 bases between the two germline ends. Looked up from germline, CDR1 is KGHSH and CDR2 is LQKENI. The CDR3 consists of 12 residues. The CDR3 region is CASSSTSYEQYF. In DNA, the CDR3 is TGTGCCAGCTCATCCACCTCCTACGAGCAGTACTTC.

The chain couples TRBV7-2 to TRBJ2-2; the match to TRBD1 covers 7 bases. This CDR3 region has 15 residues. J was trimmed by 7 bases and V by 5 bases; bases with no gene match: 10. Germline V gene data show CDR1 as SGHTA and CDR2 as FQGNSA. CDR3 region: CASSLWTGGGGELFF. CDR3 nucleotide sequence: TGTGCCAGCAGCCTCTGGACAGGTGGTGGCGGGGAGCTGTTTTTT.

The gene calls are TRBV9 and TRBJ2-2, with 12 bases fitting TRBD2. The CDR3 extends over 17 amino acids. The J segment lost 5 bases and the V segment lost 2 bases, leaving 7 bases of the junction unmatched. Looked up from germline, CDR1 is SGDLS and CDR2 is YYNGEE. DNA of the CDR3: TGTGCCAGCAGCGTTACTAGCGGGGGGCCATGGACCGGGGAGCTGTTTTTT. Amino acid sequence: CASSVTSGGPWTGELFF.

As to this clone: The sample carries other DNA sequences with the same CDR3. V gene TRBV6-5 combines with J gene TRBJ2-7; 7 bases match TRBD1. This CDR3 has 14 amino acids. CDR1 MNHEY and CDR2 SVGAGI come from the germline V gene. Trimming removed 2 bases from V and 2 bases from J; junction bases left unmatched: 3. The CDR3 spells CASSYGQGAYEQYF. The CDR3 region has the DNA TGTGCCAGCAGTTACGGTCAGGGGGCCTACGAGCAGTACTTC.

CDR3 bases: TGTGCCAGCAGTTATGTCGGGGGGGCCCAAGATACGCAGTATTTT. Translated, it gives CASSYVGGAQDTQYF. V usage is TRBV2 and J usage is TRBJ2-3; 8 positions agree with TRBD2. J gave up 5 bases and V 5 bases, and 9 bases lay outside the gene matches. This CDR3 contains 15 residues. The germline CDR1 and CDR2 sequences are SNHLY and FYNNEI.

The CDR3: CASSLGRPDTQYF. DNA for the CDR3: TGTGCCAGCAGCTTGGGCCGCCCAGATACGCAGTATTTT. V is TRBV5-4 and J is TRBJ2-3, with unresolved D. Germline values: CDR1 SGHNT, CDR2 YYREEE (reference sequence). With 0 bases removed from V and 4 bases from J, the gap between germline ends came to 6 bases. The CDR3 has 13 amino acids.

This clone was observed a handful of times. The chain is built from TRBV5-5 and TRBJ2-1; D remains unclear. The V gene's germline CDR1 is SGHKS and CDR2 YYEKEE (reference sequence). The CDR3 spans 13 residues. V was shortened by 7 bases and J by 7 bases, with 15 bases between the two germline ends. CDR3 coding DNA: TGTGCCAGCCGCCAGAGCTTTCGGAATGAGCAGTTCTTC. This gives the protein CASRQSFRNEQFF.

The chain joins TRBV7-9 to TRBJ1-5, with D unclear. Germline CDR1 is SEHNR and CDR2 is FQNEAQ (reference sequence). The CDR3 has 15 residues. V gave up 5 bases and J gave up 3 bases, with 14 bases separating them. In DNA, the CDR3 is TGTGCCAGCAGCAATAGTGGCAGGCTCAATCAGCCCCAGCATTTT. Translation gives CASSNSGRLNQPQHF.

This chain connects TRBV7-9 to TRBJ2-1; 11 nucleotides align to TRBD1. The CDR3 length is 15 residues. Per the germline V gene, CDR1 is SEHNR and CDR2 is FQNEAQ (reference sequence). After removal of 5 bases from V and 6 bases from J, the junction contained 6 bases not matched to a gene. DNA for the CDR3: TGTGCCAGCAGCAGCGGGACAGGGGGTTCCAATGAGCAGTTCTTC. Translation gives CASSSGTGGSNEQFF.

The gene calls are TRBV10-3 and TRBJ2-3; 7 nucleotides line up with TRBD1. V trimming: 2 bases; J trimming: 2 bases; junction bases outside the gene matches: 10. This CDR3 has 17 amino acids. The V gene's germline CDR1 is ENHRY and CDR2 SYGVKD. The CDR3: CAISEVGSGQPTDTQYF. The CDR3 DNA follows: TGTGCCATCAGTGAGGTGGGTTCGGGACAGCCCACAGATACGCAGTATTTT.

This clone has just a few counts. The CDR3 bases are TGCGCCAGCAGTGAAACGGTCGGGGAGCTGTTTTTT. Its translation: CASSETVGELFF. The chain recombines TRBV10-1 with TRBJ2-2; no reliable D call. Trimming shortened V by 3 bases and J by 7 bases, and 6 bases separated the two germline ends. Germline CDR1 is WNHNN and CDR2 is SYGVQD (reference sequence). The CDR3 sequence is 12 residues long.

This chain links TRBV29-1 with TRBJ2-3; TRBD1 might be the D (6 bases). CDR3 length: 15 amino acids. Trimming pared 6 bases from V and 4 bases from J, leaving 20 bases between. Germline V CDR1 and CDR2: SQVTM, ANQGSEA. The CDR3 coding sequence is TGCAGCGTCGCAACCGCGTACAGGGAGCCAGATACGCAGTATTTT. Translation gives CSVATAYREPDTQYF.

The CDR3 region is CASSQDRGAYEQYF. Here the CDR3 DNA reads TGCGCCAGCAGCCAGGACAGGGGAGCCTACGAGCAGTACTTC. The rearrangement uses TRBV10-1 and TRBJ2-7; 9 nucleotides match TRBD1. Germline V lookup: CDR1 WNHNN, CDR2 SYGVQD (reference sequence). The CDR3 sequence is 14 residues long. The junction had 5 bases not matched to a gene; V was cut back by 6 bases and J by 2 bases.

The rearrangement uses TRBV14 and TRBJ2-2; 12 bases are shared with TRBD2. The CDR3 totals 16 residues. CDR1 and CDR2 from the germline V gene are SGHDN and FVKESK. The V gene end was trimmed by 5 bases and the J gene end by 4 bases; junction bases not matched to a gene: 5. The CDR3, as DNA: TGTGCCAGCAGCGCTAGCGGGGGGGCGGGCACCGGGGAGCTGTTTTTT. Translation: CASSASGGAGTGELFF.

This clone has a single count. The CDR3 nucleotides read TGTGCCAGCAGTGAAGAGCAGGGGGGGAATCAGCCCCAGCATTTT. It codes for CASSEEQGGNQPQHF. This rearrangement joins TRBV2 to TRBJ1-5, with 7 bases identical to TRBD1. The CDR3 is made up of 15 amino acids. The germline CDR1 and CDR2 sequences are SNHLY and FYNNEI. V gave up 1 base and J gave up 4 bases; unmatched junction bases: 4.

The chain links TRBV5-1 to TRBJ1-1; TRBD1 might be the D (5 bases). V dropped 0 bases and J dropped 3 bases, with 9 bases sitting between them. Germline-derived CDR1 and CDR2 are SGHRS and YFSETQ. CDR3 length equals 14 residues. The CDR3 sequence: CASSLEQGDTEAFF. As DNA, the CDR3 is TGCGCCAGCAGCTTGGAGCAGGGCGACACTGAAGCTTTCTTT.

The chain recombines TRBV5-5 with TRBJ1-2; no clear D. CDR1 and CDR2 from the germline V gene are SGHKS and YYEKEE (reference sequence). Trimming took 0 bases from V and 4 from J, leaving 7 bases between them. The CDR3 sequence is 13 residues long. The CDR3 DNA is TGTGCCAGCAGCTTGGAAGTCTCCTATGGCTACACCTTC. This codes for CASSLEVSYGYTF.

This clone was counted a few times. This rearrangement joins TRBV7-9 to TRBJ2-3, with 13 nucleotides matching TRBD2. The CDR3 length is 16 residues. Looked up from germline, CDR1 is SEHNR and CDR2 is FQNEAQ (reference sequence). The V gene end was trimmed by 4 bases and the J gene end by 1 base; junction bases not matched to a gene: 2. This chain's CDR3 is CASSSTSGGGTDTQYF. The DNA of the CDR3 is TGTGCCAGCAGCTCTACTAGCGGGGGGGGCACAGATACGCAGTATTTT.

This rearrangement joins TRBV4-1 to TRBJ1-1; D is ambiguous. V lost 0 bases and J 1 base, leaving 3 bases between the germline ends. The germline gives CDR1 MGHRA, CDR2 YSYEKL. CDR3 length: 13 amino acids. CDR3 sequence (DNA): TGCGCCAGCAGCCAAGAACGGAACACTGAAGCTTTCTTT. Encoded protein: CASSQERNTEAFF.

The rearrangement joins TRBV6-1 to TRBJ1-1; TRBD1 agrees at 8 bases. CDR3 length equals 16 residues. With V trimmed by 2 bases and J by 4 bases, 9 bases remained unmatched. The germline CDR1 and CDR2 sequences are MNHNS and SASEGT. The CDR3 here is CASSERTGYDATEAFF. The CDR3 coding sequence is TGTGCCAGCAGTGAAAGGACAGGGTACGACGCCACTGAAGCTTTCTTT.